One sample yielded the 2 T cell receptor beta chains listed below, sequenced in a study of blood T cell repertoires in COVID-19. Measured with immunoSEQ multiplex PCR; TCRdb has only the in-frame clones, and not every one. The table lists 260,000 or so clones, 65% to 90% of them singletons, with approximately 4.8% in the top ten. Specimen: peripheral blood. Source of these receptors: a woman in her seventies with acute or convalescent COVID-19.

This clone has just a few counts. The V call is TRBV7-2, the J call TRBJ1-1, with D possibly matching TRBD1 (6 bases). Deletions cut 5 bases from V and 5 bases from J, with 18 bases between. Germline lookup yields CDR1 SGHTA and CDR2 FQGNSA. CDR3 length: 15 amino acids. The CDR3, as DNA: TGTGCCAGCAGCACCCCCCCAGGGGCAGGGACTGAAGCTTTCTTT. Translation gives CASSTPPGAGTEAFF.

The V and J genes are TRBV2 and TRBJ1-2, with TRBD1 as a possible D gene (5 bases). V was clipped by 3 bases and J by 8 bases, with 16 bases between them. Germline V lookup: CDR1 SNHLY, CDR2 FYNNEI. CDR3 size: 14 residues. The CDR3 here is CASSDGRVKRGYTF. The CDR3 bases are TGTGCCAGCAGTGATGGCAGGGTAAAGAGAGGCTACACCTTC.